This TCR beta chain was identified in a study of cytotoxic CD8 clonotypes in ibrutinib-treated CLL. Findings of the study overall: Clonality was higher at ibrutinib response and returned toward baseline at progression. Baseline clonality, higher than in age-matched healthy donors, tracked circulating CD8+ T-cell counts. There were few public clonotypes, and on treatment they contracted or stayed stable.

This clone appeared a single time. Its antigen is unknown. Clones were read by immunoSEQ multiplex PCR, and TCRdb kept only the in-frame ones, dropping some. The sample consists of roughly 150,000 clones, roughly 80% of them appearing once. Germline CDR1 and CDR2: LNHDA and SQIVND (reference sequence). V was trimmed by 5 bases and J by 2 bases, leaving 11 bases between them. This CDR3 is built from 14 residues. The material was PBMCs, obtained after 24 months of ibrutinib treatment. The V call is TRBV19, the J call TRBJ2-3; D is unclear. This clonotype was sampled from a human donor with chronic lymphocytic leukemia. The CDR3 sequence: CASSGHGPTDTQYF. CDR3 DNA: TGTGCCAGTAGTGGGCACGGACCCACAGATACGCAGTATTTT.